The next 19 T cell receptor beta chains were all read from a single sample in a study of blood T cell repertoires in COVID-19 (dated by TCRdb to about 2020). Libraries were prepared through the immunoSEQ multiplex PCR assay. TCRdb took this table from immuneACCESS and kept in-frame rearrangements with V and J called. Such tables lack part of the clones; where checked against another copy, unresolved V genes explain under half of the gap, and the rest is unexplained. Present in this sample are about 160,000 clones, approximately 87% of which were seen just once. Roughly 4% of the sample is taken by the ten largest. The sequencing sample was made of peripheral blood. Every receptor here comes from a woman between 70 and 85 years old with acute or convalescent COVID-19.

The V gene is TRBV27, the J gene TRBJ2-1, with 13 positions matching TRBD2. Trimming cost V 4 bases and J 6 bases; bases outside gene matches: 3. Per the germline V gene, CDR1 is MNHEY and CDR2 is SMNVEV (reference sequence). The CDR3 runs 15 residues. The CDR3 spells CASSYGTSGVNEQFF. The CDR3 DNA follows: TGTGCCAGCAGTTACGGGACTAGCGGGGTCAATGAGCAGTTCTTC.

The V and J genes are TRBV19 and TRBJ1-5; no clear D. Germline assignment: CDR1 LNHDA and CDR2 SQIVND (reference sequence). The germline V and J ends were trimmed by 6 bases and 2 bases, with 11 bases remaining between them. The CDR3 length is 14 residues. The CDR3: CASRLSYGNQPQHF. The CDR3, as DNA: TGTGCCAGTAGACTGAGCTACGGCAATCAGCCCCAGCATTTT.

The chain joins TRBV19 to TRBJ1-1; D remains unclear. Looked up from germline, CDR1 is LNHDA and CDR2 is SQIVND (reference sequence). The CDR3 spans 15 residues. The V end lost 5 bases, the J end lost 2 bases, and 15 bases lay between the germline ends. The CDR3 DNA follows: TGTGCCAGTAGTGGGCGAGACGGACTAAACACTGAAGCTTTCTTT. Protein: CASSGRDGLNTEAFF.

The chain is built from TRBV7-2 and TRBJ2-5, with D tentatively TRBD1 (5 bases). The CDR3 covers 13 residues. With 3 bases removed from V and 3 bases from J, the gap between germline ends came to 8 bases. Germline-derived CDR1 and CDR2 are SGHTA and FQGNSA. CDR3: CASSFSREETQYF. CDR3 bases: TGTGCCAGCAGCTTCTCCAGGGAAGAGACCCAGTACTTC. The variable domain in full, with the rest retrieved from reference TRBV7-2 and TRBJ2-5, is GAGVSQSPSNKVTEKGKDVELRCDPISGHTALYWYRQSLGQGLEFLIYFQGNSAPDKSGLPSDRFSAERTGGSVSTLTIQRTQQEDSAVYLCASSFSREETQYFGPGTRLLVL.

With regard to this clone: Other DNA sequences in the same sample also yield this CDR3. The chain links TRBV7-2 to TRBJ2-4, with 8 nucleotides matching TRBD1. Germline trimming cut 7 bases from V and 4 bases from J; bases unmatched to any gene: 3. Per the germline V gene, CDR1 is SGHTA and CDR2 is FQGNSA. There are 13 residues in the CDR3. In DNA, the CDR3 is TGTGCCAGCACGCGGACAGGGAAAAACATTCAGTACTTC. Amino acid sequence: CASTRTGKNIQYF.

The gene calls are TRBV28 and TRBJ1-2; 7 bases agree with TRBD1. The CDR3 totals 12 residues. Germline CDR1 and CDR2: MDHEN and SYDVKM. The ends lost 5 bases at V and 7 bases at J; junction bases unmatched: 4. The CDR3 is CASSDRVSGYTF. The CDR3 nucleotides are TGTGCCAGCAGTGACAGGGTATCTGGCTACACCTTC.

The chain has TRBV4-1 and TRBJ1-3, with 10 bases fitting TRBD1. Losses at the gene ends were 8 bases for V and 1 base for J; bases not matched to a gene: 8. The germline CDR1 and CDR2 sequences are MGHRA and YSYEKL. CDR3 length: 16 amino acids. CDR3 in DNA: TGCGCCAGCGGGCGCAGGACAGGGGGGTCTGGAAACACCATATATTTT. Amino acid sequence: CASGRRTGGSGNTIYF.

The chain employs TRBV19 and TRBJ2-2, with 8 bases lining up with TRBD2. This CDR3 has 16 residues. Germline lookup yields CDR1 LNHDA and CDR2 SQIVND (reference sequence). Trimming took 6 bases from V and 0 from J; bases not matched to a gene: 6. CDR3 coding DNA: TGTGCCAGTAGCTCTATAGCGGGATCGAACACCGGGGAGCTGTTTTTT. Translated: CASSSIAGSNTGELFF.

V and J are TRBV23-1 and TRBJ1-1; 8 positions agree with TRBD1. TRBV23-1 is filed as an ORF, its function uncertain. The CDR3 has 15 amino acids. After removal of 5 bases from V and 2 bases from J, the junction contained 7 bases not matched to a gene. DNA for the CDR3: TGCGCCAGCAGTGGGCCGGGACAGGAAAACACTGAAGCTTTCTTT. Its translation is CASSGPGQENTEAFF.

J is TRBJ1-3 and V is TRBV2; TRBD1 matches at 7 bases. Per germline, CDR1 SNHLY and CDR2 FYNNEI. The trim removed 7 bases at V and 0 bases at J, leaving 9 bases unmatched. The CDR3 is 16 residues long. CDR3 region: CASTRTQGVSGNTIYF. The DNA of the CDR3 is TGTGCCAGCACGCGGACCCAGGGGGTCTCTGGAAACACCATATATTTT.

The chain uses TRBV11-2 and TRBJ2-1; 13 nucleotides agree with TRBD2. Germline assignment: CDR1 SGHAT and CDR2 FQNNGV. The CDR3 loop spans 18 amino acids. J was trimmed by 4 bases and V by 1 base; bases with no gene match: 7. The CDR3 sequence: CASSLGQLAGGPYNEQFF. As DNA, the CDR3 is TGTGCCAGCAGCTTAGGCCAACTAGCGGGGGGGCCTTACAATGAGCAGTTCTTC.

V is TRBV5-1 and J is TRBJ2-7; 7 bases match TRBD1. V was pared by 1 base and J by 0 bases, with 7 bases of the junction left unmatched. The CDR3 covers 16 residues. The V gene's germline CDR1 is SGHRS and CDR2 YFSETQ. Here the CDR3 reads CASSLQVDRFSYEQYF. The CDR3 DNA reads as TGCGCCAGCAGCTTGCAAGTGGACAGGTTCTCCTACGAGCAGTACTTC.

The chain employs TRBV7-2 and TRBJ2-1; the match to TRBD2 covers 14 bases. CDR1 is SGHTA and CDR2 is FQGNSA in the germline V gene. This CDR3 region has 17 residues. V lost 1 base to trimming and J lost 7 bases; unmatched junction nucleotides: 6. The CDR3: CASSLGFRTSGRNEQFF. The CDR3 nucleotides are TGTGCCAGCAGCTTAGGATTTCGGACTAGCGGGAGGAATGAGCAGTTCTTC. Full variable domain (outside the CDR3, taken from reference TRBV7-2 and TRBJ2-1): GAGVSQSPSNKVTEKGKDVELRCDPISGHTALYWYRQSLGQGLEFLIYFQGNSAPDKSGLPSDRFSAERTGGSVSTLTIQRTQQEDSAVYLCASSLGFRTSGRNEQFFGPGTRLTVL.

The genes are TRBV11-2 and TRBJ1-1; D ambiguous. Germline V lookup: CDR1 SGHAT, CDR2 FQNNGV. V was trimmed by 0 bases and J by 1 base, leaving 9 bases between them. The CDR3 loop spans 15 amino acids. CDR3 amino acids: CASSLDLGRNTEAFF. The DNA of the CDR3 is TGTGCCAGCAGCTTAGATCTGGGCAGGAACACTGAAGCTTTCTTT.

The rearrangement uses TRBV6-1 and TRBJ1-1; D perhaps matches TRBD1 (6 bases). V lost 2 bases, J lost 11 bases, and 12 bases lay in between. CDR3 length equals 12 residues. CDR1 and CDR2 (germline): MNHNS, SASEGT. In DNA, the CDR3 is TGTGCCAGCAGTGAAAGCAGGGGCGGGGCTTTCTTT. Translation: CASSESRGGAFF.

This chain joins TRBV2 and TRBJ1-6, with unresolved D. Germline lookup yields CDR1 SNHLY and CDR2 FYNNEI. Trimming removed 0 bases at V and 9 bases at J, with 6 bases between. The CDR3 runs to 13 residues. CDR3 protein: CASSEARVSPLHF. The CDR3 DNA reads TGTGCCAGCAGTGAAGCGCGGGTTTCACCCCTCCACTTT.

Written as DNA, the CDR3 is TGTGCCTGGAGTGTACGGGACAGGTCTGGGGCCAACGTCCTGACTTTC. This codes for CAWSVRDRSGANVLTF. The chain carries TRBV30 and TRBJ2-6, with 8 nucleotides matching TRBD1. There are 16 residues in the CDR3. After removal of 0 bases from V and 1 base from J, the junction contained 2 bases not matched to a gene. Germline CDR1 reads GTSNPN; CDR2 reads SVGIG (reference sequence).

This clone was detected a few times. Other DNA sequences within the sample encode an identical CDR3. This sequence joins TRBV12-3 or TRBV12-4 and TRBJ1-1; TRBD1 agrees at 7 bases. This CDR3 region has 13 residues. V lost 6 bases, J lost 4 bases, and 5 bases stayed unmatched. This chain's CDR3 is CASRRQGTTEAFF. CDR3 coding DNA: TGTGCCAGCAGGCGACAGGGCACCACTGAAGCTTTCTTT.

The chain joins TRBV7-9 to TRBJ1-2, with TRBD1 identical over 8 bases. Germline loops: CDR1 SEHNR, CDR2 FQNEAQ (reference sequence). The junction had 8 bases not matched to a gene; V was cut back by 4 bases and J by 1 base. The CDR3 contains 16 residues. Written as DNA, the CDR3 is TGTGCCAGCAGCTCGAGGGTGGGACAGGATAACTATGGCTACACCTTC. Amino acids: CASSSRVGQDNYGYTF.